These 20 T cell receptor beta chains were all obtained from the same sample, sequenced in a study of tumor T cells in aggressive B-cell lymphoma. Using immunoSEQ multiplex PCR, the repertoire was profiled, and TCRdb retains in-frame clones only, with some absent. The sample has over 2,500 clones; about 89% are singletons. The sequenced sample was tumor tissue. All receptors come from an adult with diffuse large B cell lymphoma.

This rearrangement joins TRBV7-6 to TRBJ2-7, with TRBD2 as a possible D gene (6 bases). This CDR3 comprises 15 residues. The germline gives CDR1 SGHVS, CDR2 FNYEAQ. V dropped 5 bases and J dropped 0 bases, with 14 bases sitting between them. CDR3 DNA: TGTGCCAGCAGCAGCGGGCCCGAGAGCTCCTACGAGCAGTACTTC. It is translated as CASSSGPESSYEQYF.

The J gene is TRBJ2-2, the V gene TRBV7-2; D is perhaps TRBD1 (6 bases). Trimming stripped 3 bases from V and 3 bases from J, with 20 bases between. The CDR3 is 18 amino acids. The germline gives CDR1 SGHTA, CDR2 FQGNSA. CDR3 in DNA: TGTGCCAGCAGCTTCACCACCGGGACACCCGTGGACACCGGGGAGCTGTTTTTT. It codes for CASSFTTGTPVDTGELFF.

The chain is built from TRBV7-8 and TRBJ2-5; D is unresolved. Judging by the DNA end, TRBJ2-7 fits better; the J call may be wrong. Germline loops: CDR1 SGHVS, CDR2 FQNEAQ. This CDR3 contains 13 residues. The CDR3 is CASSPRISYEQYF. The CDR3 DNA follows: TGTGCCAGCTCACCGCGAATCTCCTACGAGCAGTACTTC.

The chain recombines TRBV7-3 with TRBJ1-2; no clear D gene. The germline V gene has CDR1 SGHTA and CDR2 FQGTGA. Trimming took 0 bases from V and 4 from J, leaving 12 bases between them. This CDR3 is built from 15 residues. The CDR3 here is CASSLTANTGYGYTF. The CDR3, as DNA: TGTGCCAGCAGCTTAACGGCCAATACGGGCTATGGCTACACCTTC.

This sequence joins TRBV5-8 and TRBJ2-1, with a possible D match to TRBD1 (6 bases). Trimming took off 7 bases at V and 4 bases at J, with 21 bases between the two ends. There are 16 residues in the CDR3. Germline V gives CDR1 SGHTS, CDR2 YDEGEE. The CDR3 sequence is CASCVLQGLGYNEQFF. The CDR3 bases are TGTGCCAGCTGTGTCCTCCAGGGGTTAGGGTACAATGAGCAGTTCTTC.

The chain recombines TRBV25-1 with TRBJ2-1; 7 bases fit TRBD2. V gave up 5 bases and J gave up 3 bases; unmatched junction bases: 4. CDR3 length: 14 amino acids. Germline V gives CDR1 MGHDK, CDR2 SYGVNS. DNA of the CDR3: TGTGCCAGCAGTTTGGCGGGGGACTACAATGAGCAGTTCTTC. Protein: CASSLAGDYNEQFF.

The CDR3 reads CASSLAVNTGELFF. The CDR3 DNA is TGCGCCAGCAGCTTGGCGGTGAACACCGGGGAGCTGTTTTTT. V usage is TRBV5-1 and J usage is TRBJ2-2, with D hard to call. CDR1 and CDR2 (germline): SGHRS, YFSETQ. V lost 0 bases, J lost 1 base, and 4 bases lay in between. The CDR3 covers 14 residues.

The chain links TRBV19 to TRBJ1-5, with D possibly being TRBD1 (5 bases). The V gene's germline CDR1 is LNHDA and CDR2 SQIVND (reference sequence). The CDR3 consists of 16 residues. V was pared by 5 bases and J by 2 bases, with 16 bases between. This CDR3 is CASSPLFGAGNQPQHF. CDR3 DNA sequence: TGTGCCAGTAGTCCACTTTTTGGGGCGGGCAATCAGCCCCAGCATTTT.

This clone is a singleton in its sample. The chain links TRBV5-1 to TRBJ1-1; 8 bases line up with TRBD1. Germline loops: CDR1 SGHRS, CDR2 YFSETQ. CDR3 length: 15 amino acids. V was pared by 4 bases and J by 1 base, with 6 bases of the junction left unmatched. CDR3 loop: CASSASGGQNTEAFF. Written as DNA, the CDR3 is TGCGCCAGCAGCGCGTCAGGGGGCCAGAACACTGAAGCTTTCTTT.

This clone showed up just a few times. The CDR3 DNA is TGTGCCAGCAGCTTAGTCCCGCGCACCGAAGCTTTCTTT. Translating it yields CASSLVPRTEAFF. The V and J genes are TRBV11-3 and TRBJ1-1; unclear D gene. Trimming left V 1 base short and J 8 bases short, with 11 bases between. The germline CDR1 and CDR2 sequences are SGHNT and YENEEA. CDR3 length: 13 residues.

In its sample, this clone was seen once. One end of the junction is discordant with germline, which a read error may explain. The chain recombines TRBV18 with TRBJ2-2, with D possibly matching TRBD1 (6 bases). The V gene's germline CDR1 is KGHSH and CDR2 LQKENI. The CDR3 is 16 residues long. The CDR3 loop is CVSSPLDSGATGELFF. The CDR3 DNA follows: TGTGTCAGCTCACCACTGGATTCAGGGGCCACCGGGGAGCTGTTTTTT. Full variable domain (outside the CDR3, taken from reference TRBV18 and TRBJ2-2): NAGVMQNPRHLVRRRGQEARLRCSPMKGHSHVYWYRQLPEEGLKFMVYLQKENIIDESGMPKERFSAEFPKEGPSILRIQQVVRGDSAAYFCVSSPLDSGATGELFFGEGSRLTVL.

V gene TRBV19 combines with J gene TRBJ2-1; D call uncertain. Germline CDR1 LNHDA, CDR2 SQIVND (reference sequence). The CDR3 loop spans 13 amino acids. Trimming stripped 1 base from V and 8 bases from J, with 9 bases between. In DNA form, the CDR3 reads TGTGCCAGTAGTATAGCTAAACGGGATGAGCAGTTCTTC. Protein product: CASSIAKRDEQFF.

This clone was recorded only once. The rearrangement uses TRBV29-1 and TRBJ1-6, with D perhaps TRBD1 (6 bases). The V end lost 7 bases, the J end lost 9 bases, and 16 bases lay between the germline ends. The length of the CDR3 is 13 residues. Germline V lookup: CDR1 SQVTM, CDR2 ANQGSEA. In nucleotides, the CDR3 is TGCAGCGCCGCGACAGGAAGGGGTTCACCCCTCCACTTT. Translation gives CSAATGRGSPLHF.

The chain recombines TRBV19 with TRBJ1-2, with no clear D. This CDR3 has 12 amino acids. Germline values: CDR1 LNHDA, CDR2 SQIVND (reference sequence). Between the trimmed V and J ends, which lost 5 bases and 4 bases, there was a span of 8 bases. CDR3 residues: CASSFSGYGYTF. In DNA form, the CDR3 reads TGTGCCAGTAGTTTCAGCGGCTATGGCTACACCTTC.

V and J are TRBV5-1 and TRBJ2-7; possibly TRBD1 for D (6 bases). Germline CDR1 reads SGHRS; CDR2 reads YFSETQ. The CDR3 sequence is 14 residues long. V lost 7 bases and J 6 bases, leaving 20 bases between the germline ends. The CDR3 spells CASRPSTGTGEQYF. CDR3 nucleotide sequence: TGCGCCAGCCGCCCTTCGACAGGTACGGGCGAGCAGTACTTC.

This clone was detected a few times. The chain has TRBV30 and TRBJ1-3; tentative D call: TRBD1 (5 bases). There are 16 residues in the CDR3. Trimming shortened V by 5 bases and J by 0 bases, and 17 bases separated the two germline ends. Germline loops: CDR1 GTSNPN, CDR2 SVGIG (reference sequence). The CDR3 loop is CAWARGGSSSGNTIYF. CDR3 coding DNA: TGTGCCTGGGCGCGGGGGGGGTCAAGCTCTGGAAACACCATATATTTT. The full variable domain, in which reference TRBV30 and TRBJ1-3 provide the parts outside the CDR3, is SQTIHQWPATLVQPVGSPLSLECTVEGTSNPNLYWYRQAAGRGLQLLFYSVGIGQISSEVPQNLSASRPQDRQFILSSKKLLLSDSGFYLCAWARGGSSSGNTIYFGEGSWLTVV.

The chain links TRBV11-1 to TRBJ1-1, with a possible D match to TRBD1 (6 bases). CDR1 and CDR2 (germline): SGHAT, FQDESV (reference sequence). The V gene lost 5 bases and the J gene lost 6 bases, with 19 bases spanning the gap. CDR3 length: 15 residues. CDR3 region: CASSLRDTQGAEAFF. As DNA, the CDR3 is TGTGCCAGCAGCCTCCGGGACACCCAAGGAGCTGAAGCTTTCTTT.

This chain links TRBV7-2 with TRBJ1-2, with D perhaps matching TRBD1 (6 bases). Per the germline V gene, CDR1 is SGHTA and CDR2 is FQGNSA. This CDR3 comprises 15 residues. V lost 5 bases and J lost 2, with 15 bases in between. CDR3 loop: CASSPRGGANYGYTF. The CDR3, as DNA: TGTGCCAGCAGCCCTAGGGGGGGGGCCAACTATGGCTACACCTTC.

The chain carries TRBV11-2 and TRBJ2-7, with 10 bases fitting TRBD2. Trimming cost V 0 bases and J 1 base; bases outside gene matches: 0. The germline CDR1 and CDR2 sequences are SGHAT and FQNNGV. The CDR3 contains 15 residues. CDR3: CASSLELAGSYEQYF. CDR3 DNA: TGTGCCAGCAGCTTAGAACTAGCGGGGTCCTACGAGCAGTACTTC.

V is TRBV7-2 and J is TRBJ2-5, with 8 bases aligning to TRBD2. J lost 2 bases, V lost 11 bases, and 7 bases had no gene match. Germline V gene lookup returns CDR1 SGHTA and CDR2 FQGNSA. The CDR3 totals 13 residues. The CDR3 bases are TGTGCCTCGGGCGGGGGGAGGCAAGAGACCCAGTACTTC. Protein: CASGGGRQETQYF.